The TCR beta chain under discussion was sequenced for a study of response to subunit inactivated influenza vaccine. Findings and caveats of the study: Authors suggested each seasonal influenza vaccination recruits few new T cells.

CDR3 length: 16 amino acids. MiXCR was run by TCRdb on the RT-PCR reads, yielding one entry per CDR3 protein. Of about 620,000 distinct CDR3 sequences detected, about 11% appear once; the ten largest clones hold 10%. Details on this clonotype: What it recognizes is unknown.

The V and J genes are TRBV21-1 and TRBJ2-1; TRBD2 reflects the table's D call only, with no check against the DNA. TRBV21-1 is a pseudogene segment. This clonotype originated in a man aged 45-60 years who received an inactivated influenza vaccine. The sample here was PBMCs from blood, taken on the day of vaccination. CDR3 region: CASSTSGSGSWNEQFF. The CDR3 DNA sequence: TGTGCCAGCAGCACGTCTGGGAGCGGGTCTTGGAATGAGCAGTTCTTC.